This is a list of T cell receptor beta chains from one sample in a study of T cell repertoires in cytomegalovirus infection. TCRdb independently ran MiXCR on the reads; one entry per CDR3 protein. This table holds hundreds of thousands of distinct CDR3 sequences, under 20% found once. Sequences were obtained from PBMCs. The receptor source for this set is a human donor in good health (CMV status not recorded). Some clones in this sample may be carry-over from other donors' samples. CDR3s include the opening cysteine and the closing phenylalanine or tryptophan. Fields, in order: V gene, clone size, D gene, J gene, CDR3 length, CDR3 protein, CDR3 DNA. The D gene is left open where the match is weak. Some rows mark clone size as missing; the rest say once, few, many or name a class of expanded clone.

TRBV29-1	-	-	TRBJ1-1	14	CSVGDDSVNTEAFF	TGCAGCGTGGGGGACGACTCGGTGAACACTGAAGCTTTCTTT
TRBV5-1	-	-	TRBJ2-5	14	CASSSGGSGETQYF	TGCGCCAGCAGCTCAGGTGGTTCGGGGGAGACCCAGTACTTC
TRBV7-9	many	-	TRBJ1-2	13	CASSQGLHYGYTF	TGTGCCAGCAGCCAGGGTCTCCACTATGGCTACACCTTC
TRBV7-2	many	-	TRBJ2-1	13	CASSLATGGEQFF	TGTGCCAGCAGCTTAGCGACAGGCGGGGAGCAGTTCTTC
TRBV11-2	few	-	TRBJ1-2	15	CASSLWDRTGYGYTF	TGTGCCAGCAGCTTGTGGGACCGAACGGGCTATGGCTACACCTTC
TRBV5-6	-	-	TRBJ2-3	13	CASWEGGRDTQYF	TGTGCCAGCTGGGAGGGGGGCCGGGATACGCAGTATTTT
TRBV19	-	-	TRBJ1-5	16	CASSIVGRRLDQPQHF	TGTGCCAGTAGTATTGTGGGCAGGAGGCTTGATCAGCCCCAGCATTTT
TRBV10-3	-	-	TRBJ1-2	13	CAISEQGVYGYTF	TGTGCCATCAGTGAACAGGGTGTCTATGGCTACACCTTC
TRBV19	-	TRBD1	TRBJ1-2	14	CASSRGTEVYGYTF	TGTGCCAGTAGTAGAGGGACAGAAGTCTATGGCTACACCTTC
TRBV5-1	-	TRBD2	TRBJ2-7	16	CASSPRGAGRSYEQYF	TGCGCCAGCAGCCCCCGGGGAGCGGGGAGATCCTACGAGCAGTACTTC
TRBV7-6	few	-	TRBJ2-2	14	CASSWRSGPGELFF	TGTGCCAGCAGCTGGAGGAGTGGGCCCGGGGAGCTGTTTTTT
TRBV6-2/TRBV6-3	few	-	TRBJ2-2	17	CASSYSTSFAGTGELFF	TGTGCCAGCAGTTACTCCACTAGCTTCGCAGGGACCGGGGAGCTGTTTTTT
TRBV7-2	many	-	TRBJ1-2	15	CASSLDIAGYGGYTF	TGTGCCAGCAGCTTAGATATAGCGGGGTACGGTGGCTACACCTTC
TRBV19	-	-	TRBJ2-3	15	CASGGSDRSTDTQYF	TGTGCCAGTGGCGGTAGCGACAGAAGCACAGATACGCAGTATTTT
TRBV11-2	few	-	TRBJ2-2	13	CASGAGNTGELFF	TGTGCCAGTGGGGCGGGAAACACCGGGGAGCTGTTTTTT
TRBV7-2	many	TRBD2	TRBJ2-5	17	CASSPRPLAGGQETQYF	TGTGCCAGCAGCCCCCGACCACTAGCGGGGGGACAAGAGACCCAGTACTTC
TRBV7-2	-	-	TRBJ1-1	14	CASSPRQTNTEAFF	TGTGCCAGCAGCCCACGTCAGACTAACACTGAAGCTTTCTTT
TRBV12-3/TRBV12-4	-	-	TRBJ2-1	15	CASSLGRGRDNEQFF	TGTGCCAGCAGTTTAGGCAGGGGTAGAGACAATGAGCAGTTCTTC